This T cell receptor beta chain was recorded in a study of radiotherapy plus CTLA-4 blockade in lung cancer. Generated by immunoSEQ multiplex PCR, the TCRdb table keeps only in-frame clones and is missing some. Here the sample spans fewer than 65,000 clones, approximately 82% being singletons. In chemo-refractory metastatic non-small-cell lung cancer, patients got ipilimumab CTLA-4 blockade together with focal radiation. The trim removed 9 bases at V and 1 base at J, leaving 5 bases unmatched. Per the germline V gene, CDR1 is LNHDA and CDR2 is SQIVND (reference sequence). The CDR3 is 14 residues long.

The receptor was isolated from a human donor with non-small cell lung cancer whose response to radiotherapy plus ipilimumab could not be evaluated. V is TRBV19 and J is TRBJ1-3, with 8 bases identical to TRBD1. Sequencing was performed on peripheral blood, taken from a patient treated with radiotherapy plus ipilimumab. CDR3 nucleotides: TGTGCCAGCAGAGACAGGGGTTCTGGAAACACCATATATTTT. Translated, it gives CASRDRGSGNTIYF.